This T cell receptor (beta chain) was identified in a study of shared clonotypes between healthy human individuals. The overall study: Ranging from 18 to 49 in age, donors were a couple of women and a few men. Used for every donor were three CD4 naive, three CD4 memory, two CD8 naive and one CD8 memory plate.

The authors' processing: Sequence data from immunoSEQ were junction-only and lacked quality scores; consequently, filtering differed. Sequenced by immunoSEQ multiplex PCR; TCRdb stores in-frame clones only, minus some. Clone size and V and J calls were adopted from that table, with D and trimming inferred from the DNA. Altogether some 320,000 clones are present, over 75% being singletons, with the ten largest covering 15% to 20%. The V end was cut by 7 bases, the J end by 0 bases, with 13 bases between. Germline V lookup: CDR1 WSHSY, CDR2 SAAADI. The CDR3 extends over 14 amino acids. The sequenced material came from memory CD8+ T cells sorted from blood. Sample subset: CD45RO+ cells pooled with CCR7-negative TemRA cells. This clonotype was obtained from a man aged 18 to 35 in good health. The rearrangement joins TRBV10-2 to TRBJ2-7; D gene unclear. The CDR3 bases are TGCGCCAGCATGGTGGACGAGAGCTCCTACGAGCAGTACTTC. This gives the protein CASMVDESSYEQYF.